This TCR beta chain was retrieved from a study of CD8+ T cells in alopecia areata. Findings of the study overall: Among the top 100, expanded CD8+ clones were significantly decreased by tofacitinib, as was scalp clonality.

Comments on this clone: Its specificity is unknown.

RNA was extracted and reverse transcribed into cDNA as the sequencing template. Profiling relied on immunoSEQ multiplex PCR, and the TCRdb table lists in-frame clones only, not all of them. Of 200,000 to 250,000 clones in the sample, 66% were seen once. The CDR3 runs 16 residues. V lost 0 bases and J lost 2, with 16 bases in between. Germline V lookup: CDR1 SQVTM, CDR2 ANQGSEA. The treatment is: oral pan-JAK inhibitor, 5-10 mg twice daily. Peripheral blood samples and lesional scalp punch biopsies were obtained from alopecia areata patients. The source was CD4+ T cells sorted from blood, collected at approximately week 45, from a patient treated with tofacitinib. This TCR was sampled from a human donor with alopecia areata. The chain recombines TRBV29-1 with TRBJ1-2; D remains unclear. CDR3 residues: CSVEDKSGHNNYGYTF. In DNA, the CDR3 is TGCAGCGTTGAAGACAAGTCCGGGCACAACAACTATGGCTACACCTTC.